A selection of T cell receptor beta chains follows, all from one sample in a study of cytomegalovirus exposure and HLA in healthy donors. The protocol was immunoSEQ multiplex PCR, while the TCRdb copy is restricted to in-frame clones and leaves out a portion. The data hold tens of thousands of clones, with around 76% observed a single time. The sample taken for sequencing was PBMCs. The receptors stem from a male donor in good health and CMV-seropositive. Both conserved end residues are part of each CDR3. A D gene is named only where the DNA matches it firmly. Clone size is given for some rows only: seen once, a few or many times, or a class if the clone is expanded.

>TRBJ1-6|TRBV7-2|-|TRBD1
TGTGCCAGCAAACCGGGACAGGGGAATAATTCACCCCTCCACTTT
CASKPGQGNNSPLHF
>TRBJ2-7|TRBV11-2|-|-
TGTGCCAGCAGCGCGCGGACTGTCAGCTCCTACGAGCAGTACTTC
CASSARTVSSYEQYF
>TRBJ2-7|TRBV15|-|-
TGTGCCACCAGCAGAGGAACGGGGGGCCCGAACTACGAGCAGTACTTC
CATSRGTGGPNYEQYF
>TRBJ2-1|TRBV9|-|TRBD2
TGTGCCAGCAGCGTTAAGACTAGCGGGGGGGCCAGGGAGCAGTTCTTC
CASSVKTSGGAREQFF
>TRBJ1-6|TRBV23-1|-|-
TGCGCCAGCAGCCAAGATTCTGGCCAGGGTTCACCCCTCCACTTT
CASSQDSGQGSPLHF
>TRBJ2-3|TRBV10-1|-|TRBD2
TGCGCCAGCAGTGAGTCGCGGCTAGCGGGAGATACGCAGTATTTT
CASSESRLAGDTQYF
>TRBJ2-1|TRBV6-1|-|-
TGTGCCAGCAGTGAAAGTAGGGCGGGCACCCTCCACAATGAGCAGTTCTTC
CASSESRAGTLHNEQFF
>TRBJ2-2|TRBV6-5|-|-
TGTGCCAGCAGTTACGTTGGCAGGGGTGCCACCGGGGAGCTGTTTTTT
CASSYVGRGATGELFF
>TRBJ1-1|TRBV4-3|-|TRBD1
TGCGCCAGCAGCCAAACAGGGGCATCTGAAGCTTTCTTT
CASSQTGASEAFF
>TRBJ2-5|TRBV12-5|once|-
TGTGCTAGTGCCACGTCCGGGGGAAGTGAGACCCAGTACTTC
CASATSGGSETQYF
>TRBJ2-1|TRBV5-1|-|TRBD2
TGCGCCAGCAGCTTGGCTGGCGGGGGGGCTAATGAGCAGTTCTTC
CASSLAGGGANEQFF
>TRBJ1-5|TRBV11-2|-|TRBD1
TGTGCCAGCAGCCAGACAGGGCATCAGCCCCAGCATTTT
CASSQTGHQPQHF
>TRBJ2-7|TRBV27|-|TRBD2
TGTGCCAGCAGCGTAGCGGGAGGCTACGAGCAGTACTTC
CASSVAGGYEQYF
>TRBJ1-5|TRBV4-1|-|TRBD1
TGCGCCAGCAGCCAACGAGGGGGCGGGAGCAATCAGCCCCAGCATTTT
CASSQRGGGSNQPQHF
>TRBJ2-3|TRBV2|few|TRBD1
TGTGCCAGCACATGGGACAGGGGGCTCTCAGATACGCAGTATTTT
CASTWDRGLSDTQYF
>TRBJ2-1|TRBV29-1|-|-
TGCAGCGTTGAAAGGGGCAATGAGCAGTTCTTC
CSVERGNEQFF
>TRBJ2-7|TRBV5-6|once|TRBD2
TGTGCCAGCAGCTTGGGGACTAGCGGGGCCTACGAGCAGTACTTC
CASSLGTSGAYEQYF
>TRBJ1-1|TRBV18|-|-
TGTGCCAGCTCACCACAAGGTGGGCTCATGAACACTGAAGCTTTCTTT
CASSPQGGLMNTEAFF